What follows are 7 T cell receptor beta chains derived from one specimen sequenced in a study of CD8 T cells in Susac syndrome. Reverse transcription of about 0.5 to 1 ug RNA was carried out with random hexamers. TCRdb passed the immunoSEQ multiplex PCR reads through MiXCR, listing each CDR3 protein once. Found here are some 170,000 distinct CDR3 sequences, roughly 95% of them singletons; the top ten hold about 0.09%. Sequencing input: CD4+ T cells from PBMCs. The receptors were sampled from a human donor with multiple sclerosis.

This clonotype was found a few times. The chain employs TRBV2 and TRBJ2-5; D is ambiguous. This CDR3 spans 11 amino acids. Germline lookup yields CDR1 SNHLY and CDR2 FYNNEI. Trimming left V 2 bases short and J 5 bases short, with 3 bases between. The CDR3, as DNA: TGTGCCAGCAGTGAATCTGAGACCCAGTACTTC. It translates to CASSESETQYF.

This rearrangement joins TRBV18 to TRBJ1-2; no firm D call. From germline, CDR1 is KGHSH and CDR2 LQKENI. Deletions cut 2 bases from V and 7 bases from J, with 14 bases between. The CDR3 has 14 amino acids. The CDR3 DNA follows: TGTGCCAGCTCACCAACGGACGCGGTTGGTGGCTACACCTTC. Amino acids: CASSPTDAVGGYTF.

This chain links TRBV27 with TRBJ2-6; no firm D call. The CDR3 totals 14 residues. Germline V lookup: CDR1 MNHEY, CDR2 SMNVEV (reference sequence). V dropped 7 bases and J dropped 0 bases, with 7 bases sitting between them. CDR3 nucleotide sequence: TGTGCCAGCACTCTGAACTCTGGGGCCAACGTCCTGACTTTC. It yields the protein CASTLNSGANVLTF.

The chain recombines TRBV20-1 with TRBJ1-2; D is undetermined. V gave up 3 bases and J gave up 4 bases, with 9 bases separating them. CDR3 length: 12 amino acids. Germline V gene data show CDR1 as DFQATT and CDR2 as SNEGSKA (reference sequence). CDR3 bases: TGCAGTGCTAGTTCAGCCAGCTATGGCTACACCTTC. As protein: CSASSASYGYTF.

The V and J genes are TRBV10-2 and TRBJ2-7; TRBD2 aligns across 14 bases. The germline CDR1 and CDR2 sequences are WSHSY and SAAADI. The CDR3 is 14 residues long. V lost 6 bases and J lost 6; bases outside the gene matches: 4. For the CDR3, the DNA is TGCGCCAGCAGGACTAGCGGGAGGGGTGGCGAGCAGTACTTC. The encoded protein is CASRTSGRGGEQYF.

The chain is built from TRBV15 and TRBJ2-7; TRBD2 matches at 8 bases. The V gene's germline CDR1 is LNHNV and CDR2 YYDKDF (reference sequence). J gave up 7 bases and V 3 bases, and 11 bases lay outside the gene matches. The CDR3 runs to 15 residues. CDR3 in DNA: TGTGCCACCAGCAGTCTGGGGGGAGCGGGAGAGGAGCAGTACTTC. It codes for CATSSLGGAGEEQYF.

This rearrangement joins TRBV3-1 to TRBJ1-1; no clear D gene. Germline CDR1 is LGHDT and CDR2 is YNNKEL (reference sequence). V was shortened by 2 bases and J by 0 bases, with 10 bases between the two germline ends. CDR3 length equals 15 residues. CDR3 in amino acids: CASSQPGGMNTEAFF. The CDR3 DNA follows: TGTGCCAGCAGCCAACCAGGAGGGATGAACACTGAAGCTTTCTTT.